Given below is one T cell receptor beta chain in context. Antigen unknown. At one end, the junction sequence differs from germline, possibly due to a read error. The entry originates in a study of Ad26.COV2.S vaccination and SARS-CoV-2 variants. Background on the study: Among those in the COV1001 Ad26.COV2.S trial arm was the donor. Intramuscularly, Ad26.COV2.S was given either once or twice, 56 days apart. Broader study findings: While placebo recipients had lower spike-specific TCR breadth, vaccine recipients had more.

Treatment: around 19 received Ad26.COV2.S at low or high dose, single or two shots; several received placebo; per-sample allocation not given. Sample collection was performed on day 63 after the first vaccine or placebo injection. Germline V lookup: CDR1 SSHAT, CDR2 FNYEAQ (reference sequence). The CDR3 covers 16 residues. Assay used: immunoSEQ multiplex PCR; TCRdb lists only in-frame clones, some missing. The sample includes hundreds of thousands of clones, more than 70% seen only once; the top ten take about 1.5%. The chain recombines TRBV7-7 with TRBJ2-7, with TRBD1 matching over 9 bases. This sequence originates from a person aged 18-60 years who received the Ad26.COV2.S COVID-19 vaccine or a placebo. Source: peripheral blood, taken in a trial of Ad26.COV2.S vaccine versus placebo. This CDR3 is CASSQDAGQGLQEQYF. Written as DNA, the CDR3 is TGTGCTAGCAGCCAAGATGCGGGACAGGGACTACAGGAGCAGTACTTC.